The 28 T cell receptor beta chains presented below share a single source sample, sequenced in a study of cytomegalovirus exposure and HLA in healthy donors. Use of 60 Vbeta and 13 Jbeta primers characterized the PCR. Using immunoSEQ multiplex PCR, the repertoire was profiled, and TCRdb retains in-frame clones only, with some absent. The sample has around 32,000 clones; around two fifths are singletons. Sequencing was performed on PBMCs. The receptors originated from a woman in her forties or fifties in good health and CMV-seronegative.

V gene TRBV2 combines with J gene TRBJ2-2; the match to TRBD1 covers 7 bases. J lost 1 base, V lost 3 bases, and 11 bases had no gene match. CDR1 SNHLY and CDR2 FYNNEI come from the germline V gene. The CDR3 loop spans 18 amino acids. CDR3 in amino acids: CASSDGQGVRLNTGELFF. The CDR3 coding sequence is TGTGCCAGCAGTGACGGGCAGGGGGTACGCTTGAACACCGGGGAGCTGTTTTTT.

The gene calls are TRBV5-1 and TRBJ2-3, with TRBD2 identical over 7 bases. J gave up 5 bases and V 0 bases, and 9 bases lay outside the gene matches. Germline-derived CDR1 and CDR2 are SGHRS and YFSETQ. The length of the CDR3 is 16 residues. CDR3 DNA: TGCGCCAGCAGCTTGGGGAGAGCGGGGTTGTTAGATACGCAGTATTTT. It yields the protein CASSLGRAGLLDTQYF.

This clone was seen only a few times. The chain has TRBV2 and TRBJ2-6, with D perhaps TRBD2 (6 bases). Per the germline V gene, CDR1 is SNHLY and CDR2 is FYNNEI. This CDR3 has 19 amino acids. V shed 1 base and J shed 0 bases, with 16 bases lying between them. The CDR3 DNA follows: TGTGCCAGCAGTGAAGTGGAGGGCGCCGCCGTCTCTGGGGCCAACGTCCTGACTTTC. It encodes CASSEVEGAAVSGANVLTF.

In DNA, the CDR3 is TGTGCCAGCTCACCAGGACTAGCGGGAACCTACAATGAGCAGTTCTTC. It translates to CASSPGLAGTYNEQFF. The chain combines TRBV18 with TRBJ2-1; the match to TRBD2 covers 12 bases. V shed 2 bases, J shed 2 bases, and the junction held 1 base outside the gene matches. Per germline, CDR1 KGHSH and CDR2 LQKENI. The CDR3 runs to 16 residues.

The chain carries TRBV9 and TRBJ2-1; D is uncertain. This CDR3 is built from 15 residues. Germline V gene lookup returns CDR1 SGDLS and CDR2 YYNGEE. With 4 bases removed from V and 3 bases from J, the gap between germline ends came to 14 bases. The DNA for the CDR3 is TGTGCCAGCAGCCCACGGGTTAATTACTACAATGAGCAGTTCTTC. Its protein is CASSPRVNYYNEQFF.

This clone was counted between two and nine times. The chain carries TRBV6-4 and TRBJ2-3; 11 bases align to TRBD2. After removal of 5 bases from V and 5 bases from J, the junction contained 3 bases not matched to a gene. CDR3 length equals 14 residues. Germline V lookup: CDR1 MRHNA, CDR2 SNTAGT. As DNA, the CDR3 is TGTGCCAGCAGTCCCGGACTAGCGGGAGATACGCAGTATTTT. This translates into CASSPGLAGDTQYF.

This clone was detected only once. The chain carries TRBV28 and TRBJ2-4; possible D gene TRBD1, 6 bases. This CDR3 spans 14 amino acids. Trimming shortened V by 5 bases and J by 7 bases, and 15 bases separated the two germline ends. The V gene's germline CDR1 is MDHEN and CDR2 SYDVKM. CDR3 nucleotide sequence: TGTGCCAGCAGTCTACAGGGTCCCACGAACATTCAGTACTTC. Translation: CASSLQGPTNIQYF.

CDR3 in DNA: TGTGCCAGCAGCTCCCGCAGATCGAACACTGAAGCTTTCTTT. It encodes CASSSRRSNTEAFF. The V call is TRBV5-4, the J call TRBJ1-1; D uncertain. CDR3 length equals 14 residues. Germline CDR1 reads SGHNT; CDR2 reads YYREEE (reference sequence). V was shortened by 3 bases and J by 1 base, with 10 bases between the two germline ends.

The chain joins TRBV18 to TRBJ2-2, with 8 bases matching TRBD2. Germline trimming cut 1 base from V and 6 bases from J; bases unmatched to any gene: 4. CDR3 length: 15 residues. In germline, CDR1 is KGHSH, CDR2 LQKENI. In nucleotides, the CDR3 is TGTGCCAGCTCACCACGAGCGGGGGACGCCGGGGAGCTGTTTTTT. Its protein is CASSPRAGDAGELFF.

J is TRBJ2-7 and V is TRBV11-2; tentative D call: TRBD1 (6 bases). The CDR3 length is 15 residues. V dropped 2 bases and J dropped 4 bases, with 15 bases sitting between them. Germline CDR1 SGHAT, CDR2 FQNNGV. The CDR3 sequence: CASSLSTGNSYEQYF. The DNA for the CDR3 is TGTGCCAGCAGCTTAAGTACAGGGAACTCATACGAGCAGTACTTC.

Written as DNA, the CDR3 is TGCGCCAGCAGACCCCCCGGGACTAGCGGGATTAATGAGCAGTTCTTC. Amino acid sequence: CASRPPGTSGINEQFF. The genes are TRBV5-1 and TRBJ2-1, with 13 nucleotides matching TRBD2. After removal of 5 bases from V and 7 bases from J, the junction contained 9 bases not matched to a gene. Germline CDR1 SGHRS, CDR2 YFSETQ. The CDR3 runs to 16 residues.

This clone was recorded a few times. The chain links TRBV10-2 to TRBJ2-7, with a possible D match to TRBD2 (7 bases). The germline V gene has CDR1 WSHSY and CDR2 SAAADI. CDR3 length: 14 residues. Trimming removed 6 bases from V and 5 bases from J, with 17 bases in between. CDR3 sequence reads: CASRGGALSHEQYF. In DNA form, the CDR3 reads TGCGCCAGCAGGGGGGGGGCTCTTAGCCACGAGCAGTACTTC.

V gene TRBV12-5 combines with J gene TRBJ1-1; no definite D call. The CDR3 runs 13 residues. Between the trimmed V and J ends, which lost 5 bases and 3 bases, there was a span of 10 bases. Germline CDR1 is LGHNT and CDR2 is FRNRAP. CDR3 loop: CASGPRLDTEAFF. Here the CDR3 DNA reads TGTGCTAGTGGTCCCCGATTAGACACTGAAGCTTTCTTT.

This chain links TRBV19 with TRBJ1-2; maybe TRBD1 (5 bases). CDR3 length: 16 residues. Germline values: CDR1 LNHDA, CDR2 SQIVND (reference sequence). Trimming shortened V by 1 base and J by 6 bases, and 18 bases separated the two germline ends. DNA of the CDR3: TGTGCCAGTAGTATAGGCACTGGCGGGACCGGCCATGGCTACACCTTC. Translation gives CASSIGTGGTGHGYTF.

The chain combines TRBV6-6 with TRBJ1-5; 7 bases agree with TRBD1. Losses at the gene ends were 8 bases for V and 4 bases for J; bases not matched to a gene: 8. The CDR3 is 14 amino acids. The germline CDR1 and CDR2 sequences are MNHNY and SVGAGI (reference sequence). CDR3 loop: CASGPDRQNQPQHF. The CDR3 DNA is TGTGCCAGCGGGCCGGACAGGCAAAATCAGCCCCAGCATTTT.

The V and J genes are TRBV6-4 and TRBJ2-5, with 8 bases aligning to TRBD2. V lost 3 bases and J lost 1; bases outside the gene matches: 4. Germline CDR1 MRHNA, CDR2 SNTAGT. CDR3 size: 15 residues. This CDR3 reads CASSDKRETQETQYF. Written as DNA, the CDR3 is TGTGCCAGCAGTGATAAGCGGGAGACCCAAGAGACCCAGTACTTC.

The chain has TRBV19 and TRBJ2-2; possible D gene TRBD2, 7 bases. With 2 bases removed from V and 5 bases from J, the gap between germline ends came to 30 bases. Germline V CDR1 and CDR2: LNHDA, SQIVND (reference sequence). The CDR3 contains 21 residues. The DNA for the CDR3 is TGTGCCAGTAGTATATTCTACTACGGGGGGAGCGGGCAGGGGAAAACCGGGGAGCTGTTTTTT. It encodes CASSIFYYGGSGQGKTGELFF. Based on the CDR3 plus reference TRBV19 and TRBJ2-2, the full variable domain is DGGITQSPKYLFRKEGQNVTLSCEQNLNHDAMYWYRQDPGQGLRLIYYSQIVNDFQKGDIAEGYSVSREKKESFPLTVTSAQKNPTAFYLCASSIFYYGGSGQGKTGELFFGEGSRLTVL.

The CDR3 region is CASSRTGSNQPQHF. Here the CDR3 DNA reads TGTGCCAGCAGCCGGACAGGGAGCAATCAGCCCCAGCATTTT. The rearrangement joins TRBV7-9 to TRBJ1-5; 8 nucleotides line up with TRBD1. V lost 5 bases and J lost 1; bases outside the gene matches: 1. The length of the CDR3 is 14 residues. CDR1 is SEHNR, CDR2 FQNEAQ, per germline (reference sequence).

The chain employs TRBV5-1 and TRBJ2-7; tentative D call: TRBD2 (5 bases). CDR3 length: 14 residues. Germline V gene data show CDR1 as SGHRS and CDR2 as YFSETQ. V was pared by 0 bases and J by 6 bases, with 13 bases between. The DNA of the CDR3 is TGCGCCAGCAGCTTGGCGGGGAAAGCGAGCGAGCAGTACTTC. This gives the protein CASSLAGKASEQYF.

V is TRBV19 and J is TRBJ1-1, with 8 bases fitting TRBD1. Germline V gives CDR1 LNHDA, CDR2 SQIVND (reference sequence). V trimming: 9 bases; J trimming: 5 bases; junction bases outside the gene matches: 8. This CDR3 spans 13 amino acids. In DNA form, the CDR3 reads TGTGCCAGCAACAGGGGGGGGTATACTGAAGCTTTCTTT. Protein: CASNRGGYTEAFF.

J is TRBJ2-2 and V is TRBV9, with 7 bases that match TRBD2. The CDR3 covers 16 residues. CDR1 and CDR2 from the germline V gene are SGDLS and YYNGEE. The V segment lost 4 bases and the J segment 6 bases; nucleotides outside the gene matches: 12. The DNA of the CDR3 is TGTGCCAGCAGCTTTGAGGGGAGGGCCAGCGCCGGGGAGCTGTTTTTT. Amino acids: CASSFEGRASAGELFF.

A few counts support this clone. This sequence joins TRBV6-1 and TRBJ2-7, with TRBD1 matching 8 bases. Germline V gene data show CDR1 as MNHNS and CDR2 as SASEGT. CDR3 length: 15 amino acids. The V gene end was trimmed by 2 bases and the J gene end by 6 bases; junction bases not matched to a gene: 9. As DNA, the CDR3 is TGTGCCAGCAGTGAACTCTACGGACAGGGCCGCGAGCAGTACTTC. Translating it yields CASSELYGQGREQYF.

The chain uses TRBV15 and TRBJ2-5, with 8 nucleotides matching TRBD2. The last part of the DNA fits TRBJ2-7 better; the J call may be wrong. The CDR3 extends over 18 amino acids. Germline V gene data show CDR1 as LNHNV and CDR2 as YYDKDF (reference sequence). CDR3 bases: TGTGCCACCAGCAGACGCCCCGGGACTAGGGCGGCACAAAGCGAGCAGTACTTC. Residues: CATSRRPGTRAAQSEQYF.

This chain uses TRBV9 with TRBJ1-2; possible D gene TRBD1, 6 bases. Trimming stripped 0 bases from V and 0 bases from J, with 12 bases between. Germline values: CDR1 SGDLS, CDR2 YYNGEE. CDR3 size: 16 residues. The CDR3 DNA sequence: TGTGCCAGCAGCGTAGAGGGACATCTAACTAACTATGGCTACACCTTC. Translation: CASSVEGHLTNYGYTF.

There are a few counts of this clone. This chain uses TRBV7-9 with TRBJ2-7; 8 positions match TRBD1. This CDR3 has 15 amino acids. V was pared by 2 bases and J by 4 bases, with 7 bases of the junction left unmatched. The germline V gene encodes CDR1 SEHNR and CDR2 FQNEAQ (reference sequence). The DNA for the CDR3 is TGTGCCAGCAGCTTACTTGCAGGGGGCAATTACGAGCAGTACTTC. Its translation: CASSLLAGGNYEQYF.

This clone was observed a few times. The chain links TRBV30 to TRBJ2-3; 7 nucleotides match TRBD1. The CDR3 spans 15 residues. In germline, CDR1 is GTSNPN, CDR2 SVGIG (reference sequence). Trimming cost V 2 bases and J 1 base; bases outside gene matches: 6. CDR3 in amino acids: CAWSFPGTGTDTQYF. CDR3 DNA: TGTGCCTGGAGTTTCCCCGGGACAGGCACAGATACGCAGTATTTT. The full variable domain, in which reference TRBV30 and TRBJ2-3 provide the parts outside the CDR3, is SQTIHQWPATLVQPVGSPLSLECTVEGTSNPNLYWYRQAAGRGLQLLFYSVGIGQISSEVPQNLSASRPQDRQFILSSKKLLLSDSGFYLCAWSFPGTGTDTQYFGPGTRLTVL.

The V and J genes are TRBV6-5 and TRBJ1-4; possibly TRBD1 for D (6 bases). The germline gives CDR1 MNHEY, CDR2 SVGAGI. With 2 bases removed from V and 5 bases from J, the gap between germline ends came to 15 bases. The CDR3 consists of 16 residues. CDR3 sequence: CASSYTHREINEKLFF. Written as DNA, the CDR3 is TGTGCCAGCAGTTACACCCACAGGGAAATAAATGAAAAACTGTTTTTT.

This clone has just a few counts. The rearrangement uses TRBV5-4 and TRBJ2-5; no definite D call. Per the germline V gene, CDR1 is SGHNT and CDR2 is YYREEE (reference sequence). Trimming shortened V by 2 bases and J by 4 bases, and 3 bases separated the two germline ends. The CDR3 is made up of 11 amino acids. This CDR3 is CASSFRETQYF. The CDR3 DNA is TGTGCCAGCAGCTTTAGAGAGACCCAGTACTTC.